Below are 3 T cell receptor beta chains sequenced from a single sample in a study of T cells after yellow fever vaccination. A single record per CDR3 protein comes from TCRdb applying MiXCR to the 5' RACE reads. The table has approximately 550,000 distinct CDR3 sequences, roughly 13% seen once. Specimen: PBMCs, collected on the day of the yellow fever booster vaccination. All receptors derive from a man aged 25 to 45 who received the YFV17D yellow fever vaccine.

This clonotype was counted only a few times. The genes are TRBV27 and TRBJ2-5; TRBD1 matches 7 bases. The V segment lost 5 bases and the J segment 0 bases; nucleotides outside the gene matches: 9. This CDR3 has 16 residues. CDR1 is MNHEY and CDR2 is SMNVEV in the germline V gene (reference sequence). The CDR3 sequence: CASSVFSGQNQETQYF. In nucleotides, the CDR3 is TGTGCCAGCAGTGTATTCTCGGGACAGAACCAAGAGACCCAGTACTTC.

This sequence joins TRBV20-1 and TRBJ2-7, with 8 bases aligning to TRBD1. CDR1 and CDR2 (germline): DFQATT, SNEGSKA (reference sequence). CDR3 length: 14 residues. V was clipped by 0 bases and J by 2 bases; unmatched bases: 3. The CDR3 DNA reads as TGCAGTGCTAGAGACCGGGACAGGACCTACGAGCAGTACTTC. Translation: CSARDRDRTYEQYF.

In its sample, this clonotype was seen a few times. The chain joins TRBV5-6 to TRBJ2-3, with 11 bases fitting TRBD2. The V gene's germline CDR1 is SGHDT and CDR2 YYEEEE. The CDR3 contains 17 residues. With 3 bases clipped from V and 6 bases from J, the junction kept 12 bases outside the gene matches. The CDR3 reads CASSYQTSGKQSDTQYF. For the CDR3, the DNA is TGTGCCAGCAGCTACCAGACTAGCGGGAAACAGTCCGATACGCAGTATTTT.